The next 21 T cell receptor beta chains were all read from a single sample in a study of CD8+CD57+ T cells in acquired aplastic anemia. TCR beta VDJ and CDR3 were profiled, and genomic DNA was the template. TCRdb ran MiXCR on the reads and lists one entry per CDR3 protein. The sample yields roughly 250,000 distinct CDR3 sequences, 82% seen once. Patients who underwent sequencing had shown CD8+CD57+ cell expansion by flow cytometry. Sequences were obtained from sorted CD4+, CD8+, or CD8+CD57+ T cells (not recorded which) from PBMCs. The receptors come from a human donor with aplastic anemia.

The J gene is TRBJ2-1, the V gene TRBV9, with 7 bases matching TRBD1. CDR1 and CDR2 from the germline V gene are SGDLS and YYNGEE. The J segment lost 8 bases and the V segment lost 0 bases, leaving 11 bases of the junction unmatched. CDR3 length: 16 amino acids. As DNA, the CDR3 is TGTGCCAGCAGCGTAGCAAACAGGGGTGACAACTATGAGCAGTTCTTC. Its translation is CASSVANRGDNYEQFF.

As to this clonotype: Sequence at one end of the junction differs from germline and may be a read error. V gene TRBV7-9 combines with J gene TRBJ1-1, with D tentatively TRBD1 (5 bases). This CDR3 spans 14 amino acids. From germline, CDR1 is SEHNR and CDR2 FQNEAQ (reference sequence). CDR3: CASSFQRSGTEDEF. CDR3 nucleotide sequence: TGTGCCAGCAGCTTTCAAAGAAGCGGGACTGAAGATGAGTTT. Looking up the rest from reference TRBV7-9 and TRBJ1-1 gives the full variable domain: DTGVSQNPRHKITKRGQNVTFRCDPISEHNRLYWYRQTLGQGPEFLTYFQNEAQLEKSRLLSDRFSAERPKGSFSTLEIQRTEQGDSAMYLCASSFQRSGTEDEFGQGTRLTVV.

This clonotype was seen ten or more times. This clone may be a read error of a much larger clone one base away. The chain uses TRBV7-9 and TRBJ2-3, with 7 nucleotides matching TRBD1. Per germline, CDR1 SEHNR and CDR2 FQNEAQ (reference sequence). This CDR3 comprises 14 residues. This CDR3 is CASSLDLTGNTQAF. CDR3 DNA: TGTGCCAGCAGCTTAGATCTGACAGGGAACACTCAAGCTTTT. Complete variable domain (other parts from reference TRBV7-9 and TRBJ2-3): DTGVSQNPRHKITKRGQNVTFRCDPISEHNRLYWYRQTLGQGPEFLTYFQNEAQLEKSRLLSDRFSAERPKGSFSTLEIQRTEQGDSAMYLCASSLDLTGNTQAFGPGTRLTVL.

Details on this clonotype: Without the conserved terminal phenylalanine or tryptophan, this CDR3 likely stems from a read error. The chain carries TRBV20-1 and TRBJ2-3; perhaps TRBD2 as D (5 bases). Per the germline V gene, CDR1 is DFQATT and CDR2 is SNEGSKA (reference sequence). The V gene lost 6 bases and the J gene lost 0 bases, with 13 bases spanning the gap. CDR3 length: 14 amino acids. The CDR3 bases are TGCAGTGCCAAAAGGGCGGGTAGCACAGATACGCAGTATCTT. Its translation is CSAKRAGSTDTQYL.

The J gene is TRBJ2-3, the V gene TRBV24-1; D is unclear. The J call is doubtful: the DNA matches TRBJ1-5 better. There are 14 residues in the CDR3. The germline V gene has CDR1 KGHDR and CDR2 SFDVKD. The DNA of the CDR3 is TGTGCCACCAGCTTTGCGGACGGTCCCGATACGCAGCATTTT. Translated, it gives CATSFADGPDTQHF.

The rearrangement joins TRBV7-9 to TRBJ1-6, with TRBD1 as a possible D gene (5 bases). The CDR3 contains 16 residues. V lost 1 base and J lost 16, with 23 bases in between. Germline lookup yields CDR1 SEHNR and CDR2 FQNEAQ (reference sequence). The CDR3 DNA is TGTGCCAGCAGCTTAGGGGGGGGAGGCACGCAGTCTCTTCTCCACTTT. This codes for CASSLGGGGTQSLLHF. Variable domain in full (rest from reference TRBV7-9 and TRBJ1-6): DTGVSQNPRHKITKRGQNVTFRCDPISEHNRLYWYRQTLGQGPEFLTYFQNEAQLEKSRLLSDRFSAERPKGSFSTLEIQRTEQGDSAMYLCASSLGGGGTQSLLHFGNGTRLTVT.

The chain links TRBV5-4 to TRBJ2-2; D is perhaps TRBD2 (5 bases). Deletions cut 2 bases from V and 4 bases from J, with 12 bases between. This CDR3 has 15 residues. CDR1 is SGHNT, CDR2 YYREEE, per germline (reference sequence). The CDR3: CASSFTRLVTGELFF. For the CDR3, the DNA is TGTGCCAGCAGCTTTACTAGGCTAGTCACCGGGGAGCTGTTTTTT.

This rearrangement joins TRBV2 to TRBJ2-7; tentatively, D is TRBD1 or TRBD2 (5 bases each). The germline V gene has CDR1 SNHLY and CDR2 FYNNEI. Trimming removed 5 bases from V and 5 bases from J, with 13 bases in between. The CDR3 has 13 amino acids. CDR3 coding DNA: TGTGCCAGCAGTTATGGGACGACCCACGAGCAGTACTTC. Protein sequence: CASSYGTTHEQYF. Together with reference TRBV2 and TRBJ2-7, the CDR3 gives the full variable domain: EPEVTQTPSHQVTQMGQEVILRCVPISNHLYFYWYRQILGQKVEFLVSFYNNEISEKSEIFDDQFSVERPDGSNFTLKIRSTKLEDSAMYFCASSYGTTHEQYFGPGTRLTVT.

With respect to this clonotype: It is unclear where the CDR3 begins or ends on the DNA, so no DNA is shown, and the CDR3 is as TCRdb lists it. The rearrangement joins TRBV9 to TRBJ1-5. The germline gives CDR1 SGDLS, CDR2 YYNGEE. The CDR3 length equals 14 residues, ends included. CDR3 region: CASSGRYNEQFFDF.

In this sample, this clonotype turned up once. The rearrangement links TRBV9 to TRBJ2-7; D is undetermined. Germline CDR1 is SGDLS and CDR2 is YYNGEE. The CDR3 runs to 16 residues. The V end was cut by 0 bases, the J end by 7 bases, with 20 bases between. As DNA, the CDR3 is TGTGCCAGCAGCGTAGGGTCAGATACGCAGTATGTTGAGCAGTACGTC. As protein: CASSVGSDTQYVEQYV.

The chain combines TRBV9 with TRBJ2-1; 7 bases align to TRBD1. TRBJ2-7 matches the DNA end more closely, so the J call is doubtful. This CDR3 spans 15 amino acids. CDR1 is SGDLS and CDR2 is YYNGEE in the germline V gene. In DNA, the CDR3 is TGTGCCAGCAGCAAAGGGGGACAGAGCACAGATACGCAGTACTTC. The encoded protein is CASSKGGQSTDTQYF.

The gene calls are TRBV11-2 and TRBJ1-5; TRBD1 is a possible D gene (5 bases). Trimming took off 5 bases at V and 5 bases at J, with 13 bases between the two ends. The CDR3 runs 14 residues. Germline loops: CDR1 SGHAT, CDR2 FQNNGV. CDR3 nucleotide sequence: TGTGCCAGCAGCGAAACAGGTGGCGATCAGCCCCAGCATTTT. As protein: CASSETGGDQPQHF.

V gene TRBV7-2 combines with J gene TRBJ1-1, with a possible D match to TRBD1 (5 bases). The CDR3 length is 15 residues. V was cut by 0 bases and J by 13 bases, with 21 bases left in between. Germline CDR1 is SGHTA and CDR2 is FQGNSA. The CDR3 bases are TGTGCCAGCAGCTTAGCGGGGGGAGGGAACACGGAGTATTTCTTT. Residues: CASSLAGGGNTEYFF.

J is TRBJ2-5 and V is TRBV7-3; 7 bases fit TRBD2. The V gene's germline CDR1 is SGHTA and CDR2 FQGTGA. This CDR3 comprises 15 residues. Losses at the gene ends were 5 bases for V and 12 bases for J; bases not matched to a gene: 18. As DNA, the CDR3 is TGTGCCAGCAGCGCAACCCGGACTAGAAGAGACACTGAGTACTTC. It codes for CASSATRTRRDTEYF. Full variable domain (missing parts from reference TRBV7-3 and TRBJ2-5): GAGVSQTPSNKVTEKGKYVELRCDPISGHTALYWYRQSLGQGPEFLIYFQGTGAADDSGLPNDRFFAVRPEGSVSTLKIQRTERGDSAVYLCASSATRTRRDTEYFGPGTRLLVL.

The chain recombines TRBV5-1 with TRBJ1-2, with 7 bases identical to TRBD1. The junction had 19 bases not matched to a gene; V was cut back by 4 bases and J by 1 base. Germline V lookup: CDR1 SGHRS, CDR2 YFSETQ. The length of the CDR3 is 19 residues. The chain's CDR3 is CASSPQGVDTGEINYGYTF. In nucleotides, the CDR3 is TGCGCCAGCAGCCCCCAGGGGGTGGACACCGGGGAGATTAACTATGGCTACACCTTC. The whole variable domain, remainder taken from reference TRBV5-1 and TRBJ1-2, is KAGVTQTPRYLIKTRGQQVTLSCSPISGHRSVSWYQQTPGQGLQFLFEYFSETQRNKGNFPGRFSGRQFSNSRSEMNVSTLELGDSALYLCASSPQGVDTGEINYGYTFGSGTRLTVV.

The rearrangement links TRBV7-9 to TRBJ1-2, with TRBD1 matching over 7 bases. Germline assignment: CDR1 SEHNR and CDR2 FQNEAQ (reference sequence). The J segment lost 5 bases and the V segment lost 6 bases, leaving 12 bases of the junction unmatched. CDR3 length: 15 residues. In DNA, the CDR3 is TGTGCCAGCAGTCACGACCCAGGGGGAGCTTATGGCTACACCTTC. Encoded protein: CASSHDPGGAYGYTF.

The chain carries TRBV7-9 and TRBJ2-7, with no clear D. V lost 1 base to trimming and J lost 3 bases, with 22 bases between them. The CDR3 has 18 amino acids. Germline V CDR1 and CDR2: SEHNR, FQNEAQ (reference sequence). For the CDR3, the DNA is TGTGCCAGCAGCTTAGATCCAGCCGAGCAATCCGTCTGCTACGAGCAGTACGTC. Residues: CASSLDPAEQSVCYEQYV.

This chain links TRBV7-8 with TRBJ1-5, with D unclear. Germline V gene data show CDR1 as SGHVS and CDR2 as FQNEAQ. This CDR3 spans 15 amino acids. Trimming took 0 bases from V and 9 from J, leaving 15 bases between them. CDR3 coding DNA: TGTGCCAGCAGCTTAGCGGGCGGGCGCGATACGCCCCAGCATTTT. Protein sequence: CASSLAGGRDTPQHF. Based on the CDR3 plus reference TRBV7-8 and TRBJ1-5, the full variable domain is GAGVSQSPRYKVAKRGQDVALRCDPISGHVSLFWYQQALGQGPEFLTYFQNEAQLDKSGLPSDRFFAERPEGSVSTLKIQRTQQEDSAVYLCASSLAGGRDTPQHFGDGTRLSIL.

This clonotype is a singleton in its sample. This CDR3 is missing its conserved last phenylalanine or tryptophan, likely due to a read error. Because the CDR3's place on the DNA is in doubt, the DNA is left out and the CDR3 is given as listed by TCRdb. CDR3 amino acids: CASSATSGGDNEQ. This chain uses TRBV7-9 with TRBJ2-3; the D segment call TRBD2 is taken from the table without a DNA check. CDR1 and CDR2 (germline): SEHNR, FQNEAQ (reference sequence). Inclusive of both ends, the CDR3 amounts to 13 amino acids.

The chain uses TRBV7-8 and TRBJ2-7; 10 positions agree with TRBD2. The CDR3 runs to 14 residues. CDR1 SGHVS and CDR2 FQNEAQ come from the germline V gene. With 8 bases clipped from V and 9 bases from J, the junction kept 13 bases outside the gene matches. The chain's CDR3 is CASCIAGGPDTQYF. CDR3 sequence (DNA): TGTGCCAGCTGCATAGCGGGGGGTCCCGATACGCAGTACTTC.

The chain is built from TRBV5-1 and TRBJ1-6; D remains unclear. Germline assignment: CDR1 SGHRS and CDR2 YFSETQ. The CDR3 is 14 amino acids. The V end was cut by 0 bases, the J end by 12 bases, with 13 bases between. The CDR3 reads CASSLEVGRKPLHF. Here the CDR3 DNA reads TGCGCCAGCAGCTTGGAAGTGGGTAGGAAACCCCTCCACTTT.